Listed here is a single T cell receptor (beta chain). The antigen remains undetermined. The data belong to a study of cytomegalovirus exposure and HLA in healthy donors. Study results and limitations: Productive rates of about 90% or about 30% were seen for most TCR beta V segments in an earlier analysis. As immune exposure information, only CMV serostatus was available. Most subjects had HLA-A and HLA-B alleles reportedly predicted accurately by TCR beta sequences.

PCR primers comprised 60 Vbeta and 13 Jbeta primers. TCRdb's copy holds only in-frame clones and misses some; the assay was immunoSEQ multiplex PCR. Counted here are tens of thousands of clones, around 77% occurring once; the ten biggest clones make up 0.57%. Germline V gene data show CDR1 as SQVTM and CDR2 as ANQGSEA. The CDR3 has 14 amino acids. V lost 1 base, J lost 12 bases, and 12 bases stayed unmatched. This chain connects TRBV29-1 to TRBJ2-1; TRBD2 matches 7 bases. Source material: PBMCs. This TCR derives from a man aged 25-45 years in good health and CMV-seronegative. The CDR3 sequence: CSVEGDYQKVGQFF. The CDR3 DNA reads as TGCAGCGTTGAAGGGGACTACCAAAAAGTGGGGCAGTTCTTC.